These 29 T cell receptor beta chains were sequenced from one sample in a study of T cell responses to AZD1222 COVID-19 vaccine. The assay was immunoSEQ multiplex PCR, and TCRdb's table has in-frame clones only and misses some. This sample has 150,000 or so clones; 88% occur once, and the top ten carry roughly 5%. The sample in question was peripheral blood, obtained on day 0 of AZD1222 vaccination. The receptors here all came from an adult in good health.

V is TRBV28 and J is TRBJ2-5, with 10 nucleotides matching TRBD2. The ends lost 5 bases at V and 3 bases at J; junction bases unmatched: 3. The germline gives CDR1 MDHEN, CDR2 SYDVKM. The CDR3 has 14 residues. The CDR3 loop is CASSQGTSEETQYF. Here the CDR3 DNA reads TGTGCCAGCAGTCAAGGGACTAGCGAAGAGACCCAGTACTTC.

The chain carries TRBV20-1 and TRBJ2-5; no definite D call. With 3 bases removed from V and 4 bases from J, the gap between germline ends came to 12 bases. The CDR3 contains 13 residues. The V gene's germline CDR1 is DFQATT and CDR2 SNEGSKA (reference sequence). The CDR3 DNA sequence: TGCAGTGCTAGTTGGCCCTGGGGAGAGACCCAGTACTTC. This sequence encodes CSASWPWGETQYF.

The gene calls are TRBV2 and TRBJ1-5, with 10 nucleotides matching TRBD1. J was trimmed by 0 bases and V by 4 bases; bases with no gene match: 3. Germline values: CDR1 SNHLY, CDR2 FYNNEI. The CDR3 spans 16 residues. As DNA, the CDR3 is TGTGCCAGCAGTGGGGACAGGGGAATTAGCAATCAGCCCCAGCATTTT. Translated, it gives CASSGDRGISNQPQHF.

The chain joins TRBV7-9 to TRBJ1-6, with 7 bases aligning to TRBD1. The CDR3 sequence is 15 residues long. J gave up 8 bases and V 0 bases, and 4 bases lay outside the gene matches. From germline, CDR1 is SEHNR and CDR2 FQNEAQ (reference sequence). Here the CDR3 reads CASSLAGGRDSPLHF. The CDR3 coding sequence is TGTGCCAGCAGCTTAGCAGGGGGCAGGGATTCACCCCTCCACTTT. The complete variable domain, with remaining parts taken from reference TRBV7-9 and TRBJ1-6, reads DTGVSQNPRHKITKRGQNVTFRCDPISEHNRLYWYRQTLGQGPEFLTYFQNEAQLEKSRLLSDRFSAERPKGSFSTLEIQRTEQGDSAMYLCASSLAGGRDSPLHFGNGTRLTVT.

V usage is TRBV28 and J usage is TRBJ2-5; D is perhaps TRBD1 or TRBD2 (6 bases each). The V end lost 4 bases, the J end lost 5 bases, and 17 bases lay between the germline ends. This CDR3 has 15 residues. Per germline, CDR1 MDHEN and CDR2 SYDVKM. The CDR3 loop reads CASSSLPQGRETQYF. The CDR3 nucleotides read TGTGCCAGCAGTTCGTTACCCCAGGGGAGGGAGACCCAGTACTTC. The full variable domain, its missing parts supplied by reference TRBV28 and TRBJ2-5, is DVKVTQSSRYLVKRTGEKVFLECVQDMDHENMFWYRQDPGLGLRLIYFSYDVKMKEKGDIPEGYSVSREKKERFSLILESASTNQTSMYLCASSSLPQGRETQYFGPGTRLLVL.

The V gene is TRBV29-1, the J gene TRBJ2-5, with D perhaps TRBD1 (6 bases). Germline V gene data show CDR1 as SQVTM and CDR2 as ANQGSEA. The ends were cut back, 7 bases at V and 0 bases at J, with 9 bases in the middle. This CDR3 is 12 amino acids long. The CDR3, as DNA: TGCAGCGGGACAGTGTACCAAGAGACCCAGTACTTC. Translated: CSGTVYQETQYF.

The genes are TRBV4-3 and TRBJ2-1; TRBD2 aligns across 8 bases. J gave up 3 bases and V 3 bases, and 1 base lay outside the gene matches. Germline CDR1 is LGHNA and CDR2 is YSLEER. The CDR3 totals 14 residues. Written as DNA, the CDR3 is TGCGCCAGCAGCCAGAGCGGGGGCTACAATGAGCAGTTCTTC. It specifies CASSQSGGYNEQFF.

The V gene is TRBV30, the J gene TRBJ1-2, with D unresolved. CDR3 length: 15 residues. Germline assignment: CDR1 GTSNPN and CDR2 SVGIG (reference sequence). Trimming shortened V by 4 bases and J by 3 bases, and 18 bases separated the two germline ends. This CDR3 is CAWMARTIEDYGYTF. In DNA form, the CDR3 reads TGTGCCTGGATGGCGCGGACGATAGAGGACTATGGCTACACCTTC.

CDR3 nucleotides: TGTGCCAGCAGCTTACGGACTAGCGGGGAAGTATGGGCCAAAAACATTCAGTACTTC. It encodes CASSLRTSGEVWAKNIQYF. The chain is built from TRBV7-2 and TRBJ2-4, with 12 bases fitting TRBD2. The CDR3 length is 19 residues. Germline CDR1 is SGHTA and CDR2 is FQGNSA. After removal of 2 bases from V and 1 base from J, the junction contained 9 bases not matched to a gene.

The chain couples TRBV5-4 to TRBJ2-2; D assignment may be TRBD1 or TRBD2 (5 bases each). V gave up 4 bases and J gave up 4 bases, with 14 bases separating them. Germline CDR1 reads SGHNT; CDR2 reads YYREEE (reference sequence). This CDR3 is 15 amino acids long. The CDR3 reads CASSLEGPGTGELFF. Here the CDR3 DNA reads TGTGCCAGCAGCCTTGAGGGGCCGGGCACCGGGGAGCTGTTTTTT.

This clone was seen a few times. The chain employs TRBV5-1 and TRBJ2-5, with a possible D match to TRBD1 (5 bases). V lost 0 bases, J lost 0 bases, and 6 bases lay in between. The CDR3 totals 14 residues. Germline CDR1 SGHRS, CDR2 YFSETQ. The CDR3, as DNA: TGCGCCAGCAGCTTGGAGGGGTACCAAGAGACCCAGTACTTC. This gives the protein CASSLEGYQETQYF.

The chain joins TRBV27 to TRBJ2-7; the D gene could be TRBD1 or TRBD2 (7 bases each). This CDR3 has 18 residues. The germline V and J ends were trimmed by 5 bases and 1 base, with 24 bases remaining between them. Germline V gene lookup returns CDR1 MNHEY and CDR2 SMNVEV (reference sequence). CDR3 in DNA: TGTGCCAGCAGTCTACGACTCGGGGGGACAGAGACTTCCTACGAGCAGTACTTC. Translated: CASSLRLGGTETSYEQYF.

The J gene is TRBJ2-7, the V gene TRBV9; perhaps D is TRBD1 or TRBD2 (5 bases each). V shed 5 bases and J shed 6 bases, with 18 bases lying between them. The CDR3 runs 14 residues. The germline V gene encodes CDR1 SGDLS and CDR2 YYNGEE. The CDR3 loop reads CASSATGTFFEQYF. The DNA of the CDR3 is TGTGCCAGCAGTGCAACCGGGACCTTCTTCGAGCAGTACTTC.

CDR3 sequence: CASSQGSNQPQHF. DNA of the CDR3: TGTGCCAGCAGCCAGGGAAGCAATCAGCCCCAGCATTTT. The V call is TRBV7-6, the J call TRBJ1-5, with a weak D call TRBD1 (5 bases). V dropped 5 bases and J dropped 1 base, with 6 bases sitting between them. Germline V gene sequence: CDR1 SGHVS, CDR2 FNYEAQ. CDR3 size: 13 residues.

This clone has just one count. The chain combines TRBV6-6 with TRBJ1-4; 7 positions match TRBD1. Germline V lookup: CDR1 MNHNY, CDR2 SVGAGI (reference sequence). V dropped 5 bases and J dropped 2; count of bases not matched to a gene: 14. CDR3 length equals 18 residues. The CDR3 nucleotides are TGTGCCAGCAGTCGTACAGGGGCAAGTGTGTCGACTAATGAAAAACTGTTTTTT. Its translation is CASSRTGASVSTNEKLFF.

The J gene is TRBJ2-1, the V gene TRBV29-1; D may correspond to TRBD1 or TRBD2 (5 bases each). CDR3 size: 15 residues. Trimming shortened V by 6 bases and J by 6 bases, and 21 bases separated the two germline ends. The germline V gene has CDR1 SQVTM and CDR2 ANQGSEA. CDR3 nucleotide sequence: TGCAGCGTCGCCGATGGGCTTATTGGGGGCAATGAGCAGTTCTTC. It translates to CSVADGLIGGNEQFF.

The chain carries TRBV5-8 and TRBJ2-4; 13 bases fit TRBD2. CDR3 length: 18 residues. CDR1 and CDR2 from the germline V gene are SGHTS and YDEGEE. The trim removed 4 bases at V and 2 bases at J, leaving 9 bases unmatched. The CDR3 sequence: CASSRAELAGGSKNIQYF. In nucleotides, the CDR3 is TGTGCCAGCAGCCGTGCAGAACTAGCGGGAGGGTCCAAAAACATTCAGTACTTC.

The chain has TRBV6-2 or TRBV6-3 and TRBJ2-5, with D uncertain. Germline V lookup: CDR1 MNHEY, CDR2 SVGEGT. The CDR3 is 15 amino acids. V lost 0 bases and J lost 5, with 13 bases in between. Here the CDR3 reads CASSYSASGSETQYF. The CDR3, as DNA: TGTGCCAGCAGTTACTCGGCCAGTGGGTCCGAGACCCAGTACTTC.

The CDR3 spells CASSASWGTEAFF. The CDR3 bases are TGTGCCAGCAGTGCGTCCTGGGGCACTGAAGCTTTCTTT. The chain carries TRBV2 and TRBJ1-1; the D is unclear. V was pared by 4 bases and J by 4 bases, with 10 bases between. Germline V gene data show CDR1 as SNHLY and CDR2 as FYNNEI. The CDR3 sequence is 13 residues long.

On this clone: Other DNA sequences in the sample encode the same CDR3. The J gene is TRBJ2-2, the V gene TRBV5-4, with 10 nucleotides matching TRBD2. CDR1 is SGHNT and CDR2 is YYREEE in the germline V gene (reference sequence). The CDR3 is 15 amino acids. Trimming at V came to 4 bases and at J to 4 bases, leaving 4 bases not matched to a gene. CDR3 coding DNA: TGTGCCAGCAGCCTAGCGGGAGTTGGCACCGGGGAGCTGTTTTTT. Translating gives CASSLAGVGTGELFF.

There are a few counts of this clone. The chain links TRBV3-1 (or the pseudogene TRBV3-2) to TRBJ2-3, with TRBD2 as a possible D gene (5 bases). This CDR3 has 15 residues. Germline values: CDR1 LGHDT, CDR2 YNNKEL (reference sequence). V was shortened by 3 bases and J by 0 bases, with 10 bases between the two germline ends. The CDR3 loop is CASSQGATSTDTQYF. The CDR3 coding sequence is TGTGCCAGCAGCCAGGGAGCCACCAGCACAGATACGCAGTATTTT.

The V call is TRBV7-2, the J call TRBJ2-5, with TRBD2 identical over 9 bases. This CDR3 spans 16 amino acids. From germline, CDR1 is SGHTA and CDR2 FQGNSA. V dropped 5 bases and J dropped 5; count of bases not matched to a gene: 12. CDR3 loop: CASSGAVGSGGETQYF. CDR3 coding DNA: TGTGCCAGCAGCGGCGCAGTGGGTAGCGGGGGTGAGACCCAGTACTTC.

The gene calls are TRBV9 and TRBJ1-2; 10 nucleotides agree with TRBD1. The germline gives CDR1 SGDLS, CDR2 YYNGEE. The CDR3 totals 15 residues. V dropped 0 bases and J dropped 13; count of bases not matched to a gene: 12. CDR3 region: CASSVDQGQGIPPTF. The CDR3 region has the DNA TGTGCCAGCAGCGTAGATCAGGGACAGGGGATCCCGCCCACCTTC.

This clone appeared once. CDR3 sequence reads: CASSSTGHQNEQFF. The DNA of the CDR3 is TGTGCCAGCAGCTCGACGGGACACCAAAATGAGCAGTTCTTC. This chain uses TRBV7-8 with TRBJ2-1; a possible D gene is TRBD1 (6 bases). Germline V CDR1 and CDR2: SGHVS, FQNEAQ. CDR3 size: 14 residues. Between the trimmed V and J ends, which lost 4 bases and 7 bases, there was a span of 14 bases.

This chain connects TRBV27 to TRBJ2-7, with D possibly being TRBD1 (7 bases). Germline lookup yields CDR1 MNHEY and CDR2 SMNVEV (reference sequence). The CDR3 loop spans 14 amino acids. V lost 5 bases and J lost 7, with 18 bases in between. CDR3 DNA: TGTGCCAGCAGTGTCGACAGGGTGGCGGGGGAGCAGTACTTC. Its protein is CASSVDRVAGEQYF.

The chain is built from TRBV28 and TRBJ1-5; D may be TRBD1 (5 bases). Germline lookup yields CDR1 MDHEN and CDR2 SYDVKM. The CDR3 is 16 amino acids. V lost 3 bases and J lost 0, with 12 bases in between. CDR3 residues: CASSFGGTHSNQPQHF. The CDR3 DNA reads TGTGCCAGCAGTTTCGGGGGAACCCATAGCAATCAGCCCCAGCATTTT.

This sequence joins TRBV11-3 and TRBJ2-3, with D tentatively TRBD2 (7 bases). V lost 3 bases and J lost 6, with 13 bases in between. The germline CDR1 and CDR2 sequences are SGHNT and YENEEA. The CDR3 totals 14 residues. The CDR3 DNA is TGTGCCAGCAGCTTGTTGGGGGGGCACGATACGCAGTATTTT. Its protein is CASSLLGGHDTQYF.

In regard to this clone: One junction end disagrees with the germline gene, perhaps due to a read error. The DNA of the CDR3 is TGTGCTAGCAGCTTAGCGGAGGGCGATACGCAGTATTTT. Protein sequence: CASSLAEGDTQYF. The chain joins TRBV7-7 to TRBJ2-3; perhaps TRBD2 as D (6 bases). Germline CDR1 reads SSHAT; CDR2 reads FNYEAQ (reference sequence). The CDR3 is 13 amino acids. Filled out from reference TRBV7-7 and TRBJ2-3, the complete variable domain reads GAGVSQSPRYKVTKRGQDVTLRCDPISSHATLYWYQQALGQGPEFLTYFNYEAQPDKSGLPSDRFSAERPEGSISTLTIQRTEQRDSAMYRCASSLAEGDTQYFGPGTRLTVL.

The chain joins TRBV9 to TRBJ2-3; 10 positions agree with TRBD2. V shed 4 bases and J 6 bases; nucleotides not matched to a gene: 5. Germline V gives CDR1 SGDLS, CDR2 YYNGEE. The CDR3 totals 14 residues. The CDR3 sequence: CASSTTSGVDTQYF. The CDR3 nucleotides are TGTGCCAGCAGCACTACTAGCGGGGTGGATACGCAGTATTTT.